Following are 27 T cell receptor beta chains from one sample sequenced in a study of T cells in Graves' hyperthyroidism and ophthalmopathy. The source material, RNA transcripts, was used to amplify TCR beta CDR3 regions. An initial round of RT-PCR targeting the TCR CDR3 relied on the HTBI primer set. TCRdb recomputed calls from the multiplex PCR reads with MiXCR, one row per CDR3 protein. This sample has some 500,000 distinct CDR3 sequences, with about 24% found just once. The sequencing sample was made of blood. All receptors derive from a woman in her thirties with Graves' ophthalmopathy.

This clonotype has at least ten counts. The chain carries TRBV20-1 and TRBJ1-1; D unresolved. The CDR3 has 18 amino acids. V was shortened by 0 bases and J by 0 bases, with 20 bases between the two germline ends. Germline-derived CDR1 and CDR2 are DFQATT and SNEGSKA (reference sequence). The CDR3 is CSARDYAARRDMNTEAFF. CDR3 bases: TGCAGTGCTAGAGATTATGCGGCCCGGAGAGACATGAACACTGAAGCTTTCTTT.

This clonotype was found many times. The chain employs TRBV4-3 and TRBJ1-3; D ambiguous. V was clipped by 1 base and J by 0 bases, with 4 bases between them. Per germline, CDR1 LGHNA and CDR2 YSLEER. The CDR3 contains 14 residues. The CDR3 sequence is CASSQGTSGNTIYF. The CDR3 nucleotides are TGCGCCAGCAGCCAAGGCACCTCTGGAAACACCATATATTTT.

The sample holds a few counts of this clonotype. A clone one base away is much larger, so this may be a read error. This chain links TRBV28 with TRBJ2-7, with TRBD1 identical over 8 bases. Germline V gives CDR1 MDHEN, CDR2 SYDVKM. V trimming: 6 bases; J trimming: 0 bases; junction bases outside the gene matches: 4. This CDR3 spans 14 amino acids. CDR3 sequence: CASRVTGASYEQYF. CDR3 coding DNA: TGTGCCAGCAGGGTGACAGGGGCCTCCTACGAGCAGTACTTC.

With respect to this clonotype: One end of the junction fails to match germline, which may point to a read error. This chain's CDR3 is CASSQDEQHPVYGYTF. The CDR3 coding sequence is TGCGCCAGCAGCCAAGATGAGCAGCACCCAGTCTATGGCTACACCTTC. This chain links TRBV28 with TRBJ1-2, with no clear D. Germline V lookup: CDR1 MDHEN, CDR2 SYDVKM. The CDR3 consists of 16 residues.

To note about this clonotype: Here the CDR3 omits its conserved ending phenylalanine or tryptophan, so a read error is the likely source. The chain combines TRBV27 with TRBJ1-2; D call uncertain. Trimming took 7 bases from V and 2 from J, leaving 14 bases between them. Germline lookup yields CDR1 MNHEY and CDR2 SMNVEV (reference sequence). The CDR3 has 14 amino acids. CDR3 coding DNA: TGTGCCAGCACGGTCCCCGGCAGCAACTATGGCTACACCTAC. Protein sequence: CASTVPGSNYGYTY.

This clonotype was detected many times. V gene TRBV20-1 combines with J gene TRBJ2-7; D remains unclear. CDR1 DFQATT and CDR2 SNEGSKA come from the germline V gene (reference sequence). Trimming pared 3 bases from V and 6 bases from J, leaving 12 bases between. The CDR3 consists of 12 residues. The CDR3 nucleotides read TGCAGTGCTAGGGGTCTCCCTTCCGAGCAGTACTTC. It encodes CSARGLPSEQYF.

The chain uses TRBV12-3 or TRBV12-4 and TRBJ1-2, with TRBD1 matching 8 bases. CDR3 size: 16 residues. With 4 bases clipped from V and 6 bases from J, the junction kept 13 bases outside the gene matches. The CDR3 sequence is CASSWTGKAAPHGYTF. DNA for the CDR3: TGTGCCAGCAGTTGGACAGGGAAGGCGGCACCCCATGGCTACACCTTC.

This clonotype has ten or more counts. The V gene is TRBV2, the J gene TRBJ1-2; 9 positions agree with TRBD1. With 6 bases clipped from V and 4 bases from J, the junction kept 9 bases outside the gene matches. The CDR3 extends over 15 amino acids. Germline lookup yields CDR1 SNHLY and CDR2 FYNNEI. CDR3 sequence: CASSAPTGGGYGYTF. DNA for the CDR3: TGTGCCAGCAGCGCCCCGACAGGGGGAGGCTATGGCTACACCTTC. The variable domain in full, completed from reference TRBV2 and TRBJ1-2, reads EPEVTQTPSHQVTQMGQEVILRCVPISNHLYFYWYRQILGQKVEFLVSFYNNEISEKSEIFDDQFSVERPDGSNFTLKIRSTKLEDSAMYFCASSAPTGGGYGYTFGSGTRLTVV.

This clonotype was counted at least ten times. V is TRBV28 and J is TRBJ2-7; D remains unclear. There are 14 residues in the CDR3. The V gene lost 7 bases and the J gene lost 0 bases, with 13 bases spanning the gap. Germline CDR1 and CDR2: MDHEN and SYDVKM. DNA of the CDR3: TGTGCCAGCACTAAGCTTGAGAGCTCCTACGAGCAGTACTTC. Its protein is CASTKLESSYEQYF.

This clonotype was seen repeatedly, ten times or more. This chain links TRBV12-3 or TRBV12-4 with TRBJ1-1, with D tentatively TRBD1 (6 bases). Trimming left V 3 bases short and J 3 bases short, with 8 bases between. The CDR3 loop spans 13 amino acids. CDR3 nucleotide sequence: TGTGCCAGCAGTTTGGCAGGGGACACTGAAGCTTTCTTT. Residues: CASSLAGDTEAFF.

In this sample, this clonotype turned up many times. The V gene is TRBV28, the J gene TRBJ2-2; unclear D gene. The CDR3 length is 15 residues. From germline, CDR1 is MDHEN and CDR2 SYDVKM. Between the trimmed V and J ends, which lost 1 base and 0 bases, there was a span of 6 bases. The CDR3 region has the DNA TGTGCCAGCAGTTTATACACCCCGAACACCGGGGAGCTGTTTTTT. Translating it yields CASSLYTPNTGELFF.

There are many counts of this clonotype. This sequence joins TRBV12-3 or TRBV12-4 and TRBJ2-4; D remains unclear. The V and J ends lost 3 bases and 8 bases respectively, with 11 bases between them. The CDR3 contains 13 residues. The CDR3: CASSLKGHDIQYF. DNA of the CDR3: TGTGCCAGCAGTTTGAAGGGTCACGACATTCAGTACTTC.

A word on this clonotype: This may arise from a read error, as a much more abundant clone is one base away. V is TRBV7-2 and J is TRBJ1-5; D ambiguous. CDR3 length equals 13 residues. In germline, CDR1 is SGHTA, CDR2 FQGNSA. V lost 5 bases to trimming and J lost 5 bases, with 10 bases between them. The DNA for the CDR3 is TGTGCCAGCAGCGAACAGCGGTATCAGCCCCAGCATTTT. Residues: CASSEQRYQPQHF.

The table lists this clonotype with many counts. The chain employs TRBV6-5 and TRBJ2-7; the match to TRBD1 covers 10 bases. Germline values: CDR1 MNHEY, CDR2 SVGAGI. CDR3 length: 13 residues. Trimming at V came to 6 bases and at J to 6 bases, leaving 5 bases not matched to a gene. The CDR3 region is CASRRDRGAEQYF. CDR3 bases: TGTGCCAGCAGGCGGGACAGGGGCGCCGAGCAGTACTTC.

This clonotype was counted ten times or more. This chain connects TRBV11-2 to TRBJ1-1; 7 nucleotides align to TRBD1. The V gene end was trimmed by 2 bases and the J gene end by 5 bases; junction bases not matched to a gene: 14. Germline assignment: CDR1 SGHAT and CDR2 FQNNGV. The CDR3 runs 17 residues. CDR3 sequence reads: CASSLFLIRQGRTEAFF. In DNA, the CDR3 is TGTGCCAGCAGCTTATTTCTTATTAGACAGGGAAGGACTGAAGCTTTCTTT.

This clonotype showed up just a few times. It may be a read error: a sequence one base away is much more abundant. The rearrangement joins TRBV9 to TRBJ2-5, with D perhaps given as TRBD1 or TRBD2 (5 bases each). CDR3 length: 14 residues. CDR1 and CDR2 from the germline V gene are SGDLS and YYNGEE. V was clipped by 1 base and J by 3 bases, with 10 bases between them. The CDR3 loop is CASSVWDGEETQYF. The CDR3 DNA is TGTGCCAGCAGCGTATGGGACGGAGAAGAGACCCAGTACTTC.

This clonotype was picked up many times. V is TRBV12-3 or TRBV12-4 and J is TRBJ2-2, with D possibly TRBD1 on 5 matching bases. The CDR3 is 13 residues long. Trimming took 7 bases from V and 5 from J, leaving 11 bases between them. CDR3 nucleotide sequence: TGTGCCAGCACTCGACAGTTAACCGGGGAGCTGTTTTTT. Protein product: CASTRQLTGELFF.

The chain couples TRBV28 to TRBJ1-6, with D possibly being TRBD1 (5 bases). Trimming pared 5 bases from V and 8 bases from J, leaving 13 bases between. Germline loops: CDR1 MDHEN, CDR2 SYDVKM. The length of the CDR3 is 14 residues. This chain's CDR3 is CASSPHQGYSPLHF. In DNA form, the CDR3 reads TGTGCCAGCAGTCCTCACCAGGGTTATTCACCCCTCCACTTT.

The gene calls are TRBV11-2 and TRBJ2-7, with D possibly matching TRBD2 (5 bases). Germline-derived CDR1 and CDR2 are SGHAT and FQNNGV. The ends were cut back, 5 bases at V and 3 bases at J, with 11 bases in the middle. This CDR3 region has 13 residues. Here the CDR3 DNA reads TGTGCCAGCAGCCCCAGACGGGACTACGAGCAGTACTTC. This gives the protein CASSPRRDYEQYF.

This clonotype was seen at least ten times. The chain recombines TRBV19 with TRBJ1-5; no reliable D call. V was cut by 11 bases and J by 4 bases, with 18 bases left in between. This CDR3 region has 14 residues. CDR1 is LNHDA and CDR2 is SQIVND in the germline V gene (reference sequence). The CDR3 DNA reads as TGTGCCCTGAGTCAGGACCTGAAAAATCAGCCCCAGCATTTT. As protein: CALSQDLKNQPQHF.

This clonotype has ten or more counts. The junction differs from germline at one of its ends, possibly a read error. The chain employs TRBV6-1 and TRBJ2-2; 10 bases line up with TRBD2. This CDR3 contains 17 residues. Germline V CDR1 and CDR2: MNHNS, SASEGT. CDR3 loop: CASSKAGGSLGTGELFF. In DNA form, the CDR3 reads TGTGCCAGCAGTAAAGCGGGGGGGAGTTTGGGGACCGGGGAGCTGTTTTTT.

The chain carries TRBV6-5 and TRBJ2-7; D perhaps matches TRBD2 (7 bases). V gave up 4 bases and J gave up 5 bases, with 21 bases separating them. Germline V gene data show CDR1 as MNHEY and CDR2 as SVGAGI. This CDR3 is built from 16 residues. The CDR3 protein is CASSSPGGASGDEQYF. The DNA of the CDR3 is TGTGCCAGCAGTTCCCCGGGGGGCGCCTCAGGGGACGAGCAGTACTTC.

This clonotype has only a few counts. The chain combines TRBV20-1 with TRBJ1-1, with 7 bases fitting TRBD1. V was clipped by 6 bases and J by 3 bases; unmatched bases: 4. This CDR3 contains 12 residues. Germline values: CDR1 DFQATT, CDR2 SNEGSKA (reference sequence). The CDR3: CSAKQGHTEAFF. The CDR3 nucleotides read TGCAGTGCCAAACAGGGGCACACTGAAGCTTTCTTT.

This clonotype has a count of ten or more. This chain uses TRBV6-2 or TRBV6-3 with TRBJ2-7; D may be TRBD1 (5 bases). There are 14 residues in the CDR3. Trimming stripped 4 bases from V and 0 bases from J, with 10 bases between. Germline CDR1 MNHEY, CDR2 SVGEGT. In DNA form, the CDR3 reads TGTGCCAGCAGTTTTCCAGGGCCCTCCTACGAGCAGTACTTC. This codes for CASSFPGPSYEQYF.

There are many counts of this clonotype. The chain uses TRBV6-5 and TRBJ2-7, with unresolved D. Germline V gives CDR1 MNHEY, CDR2 SVGAGI. With 8 bases removed from V and 3 bases from J, the gap between germline ends came to 14 bases. This CDR3 is built from 13 residues. The CDR3 reads CASLGPEDYEQYF. CDR3 DNA sequence: TGTGCCAGCCTCGGACCTGAAGACTACGAGCAGTACTTC.

The gene calls are TRBV19 and TRBJ2-6; 10 bases fit TRBD2. This CDR3 spans 18 amino acids. Germline V gene lookup returns CDR1 LNHDA and CDR2 SQIVND (reference sequence). The trim removed 4 bases at V and 0 bases at J, leaving 6 bases unmatched. Here the CDR3 reads CASSTGTSVNSGANVLTF. Here the CDR3 DNA reads TGTGCCAGTAGTACGGGGACTAGCGTTAACTCTGGGGCCAACGTCCTGACTTTC.

J is TRBJ1-1 and V is TRBV7-3; D ambiguous. This CDR3 spans 13 amino acids. Germline values: CDR1 SGHTA, CDR2 FQGTGA. The ends were cut back, 5 bases at V and 1 base at J, with 8 bases in the middle. The CDR3 DNA reads TGTGCCAGCAGCATGGAACGGAACACTGAAGCTTTCTTT. Encoded protein: CASSMERNTEAFF.